This is a list of T cell receptor beta chains from one sample in a study of identical twins. TCRdb re-called the 5' RACE reads with MiXCR, one entry per CDR3 protein. The sample includes 520,000 or so distinct CDR3 sequences, under 25% of them seen just once. This sample was shared with a second study, whose subject was T cells expressing NK-cell markers.

Sequencing was done on a sample of CD4+ T cells sorted from blood. The receptors were gathered from a woman aged 18-35 years in good health. Each CDR3 is given with its conserved first and last residue. A D gene is named only where the DNA matches it firmly. Some rows mark clone size as missing; the rest say once, few, many or name a class of expanded clone.

abundance: many; d_gene: TRBD2; v_gene: TRBV12-3/TRBV12-4; j_gene: TRBJ2-5; CDR3aa: CASSSGGRYQETQYF; CDR3nt: TGTGCCAGTTCCAGCGGGGGGCGGTACCAAGAGACCCAGTACTTC
abundance: -; d_gene: TRBD2; v_gene: TRBV12-5; j_gene: TRBJ2-1; CDR3aa: CASGLGRLAGGQAYNEQFF; CDR3nt: TGTGCTAGTGGTTTGGGCCGACTAGCGGGAGGGCAGGCCTACAATGAGCAGTTCTTC
abundance: many; d_gene: -; v_gene: TRBV9; j_gene: TRBJ2-3; CDR3aa: CASSVVSSTDTQYF; CDR3nt: TGTGCCAGCAGCGTAGTCTCTAGCACAGATACGCAGTATTTT
abundance: -; d_gene: TRBD1; v_gene: TRBV7-8; j_gene: TRBJ2-5; CDR3aa: CASSSGQGYQETQYF; CDR3nt: TGTGCCAGCAGCTCAGGACAGGGATACCAAGAGACCCAGTACTTC
abundance: -; d_gene: TRBD2; v_gene: TRBV9; j_gene: TRBJ2-5; CDR3aa: CASSVVGTSGAGETQYF; CDR3nt: TGTGCCAGCAGCGTAGTGGGGACTAGCGGGGCAGGGGAGACCCAGTACTTC
abundance: -; d_gene: TRBD1; v_gene: TRBV5-1; j_gene: TRBJ1-1; CDR3aa: CASTLTGGDTEAFF; CDR3nt: TGCGCCAGCACCCTGACAGGGGGAGACACTGAAGCTTTCTTT
abundance: few; d_gene: -; v_gene: TRBV27; j_gene: TRBJ2-3; CDR3aa: CASSLWVGGTDTQYF; CDR3nt: TGTGCCAGCAGTTTATGGGTCGGCGGCACAGATACGCAGTATTTT
abundance: -; d_gene: TRBD1; v_gene: TRBV14; j_gene: TRBJ2-7; CDR3aa: CASSSNPGQGSAEQYF; CDR3nt: TGTGCCAGCAGCTCGAATCCGGGACAGGGGTCCGCCGAGCAGTACTTC
abundance: -; d_gene: TRBD2; v_gene: TRBV20-1; j_gene: TRBJ2-5; CDR3aa: CSAVAGDQETQYF; CDR3nt: TGCAGTGCTGTAGCGGGAGATCAAGAGACCCAGTACTTC
abundance: -; d_gene: -; v_gene: TRBV12-5; j_gene: TRBJ2-2; CDR3aa: CASGLVLRRGTGELFF; CDR3nt: TGTGCTAGTGGTTTGGTACTCCGCAGGGGCACCGGGGAGCTGTTTTTT
abundance: few; d_gene: -; v_gene: TRBV12-3/TRBV12-4; j_gene: TRBJ2-4; CDR3aa: CASSSDSTKNIQYF; CDR3nt: TGTGCCAGCAGTTCCGACTCAACCAAAAACATTCAGTACTTC
abundance: many; d_gene: -; v_gene: TRBV29-1; j_gene: TRBJ2-3; CDR3aa: CSVEGGTDTQYF; CDR3nt: TGCAGCGTTGAAGGGGGCACAGATACGCAGTATTTT
abundance: few; d_gene: -; v_gene: TRBV12-3/TRBV12-4; j_gene: TRBJ2-3; CDR3aa: CASSFQQSDTQYF; CDR3nt: TGTGCCAGCAGTTTTCAACAGTCAGATACGCAGTATTTT
abundance: many; d_gene: -; v_gene: TRBV9; j_gene: TRBJ1-2; CDR3aa: CASSGHVYGYTF; CDR3nt: TGTGCCAGCAGCGGGCACGTCTATGGCTACACCTTC
abundance: -; d_gene: -; v_gene: TRBV20-1; j_gene: TRBJ2-1; CDR3aa: CSARGLSSVGKGNEQFF; CDR3nt: TGCAGTGCTAGAGGCCTCTCCAGCGTAGGGAAGGGCAATGAGCAGTTCTTC
abundance: -; d_gene: TRBD1; v_gene: TRBV12-3/TRBV12-4; j_gene: TRBJ1-2; CDR3aa: CASSLRGQDGYTF; CDR3nt: TGTGCCAGCAGTTTAAGGGGACAGGATGGCTACACCTTC
abundance: -; d_gene: -; v_gene: TRBV7-9; j_gene: TRBJ1-1; CDR3aa: CASSLFSPGQTEAFF; CDR3nt: TGTGCCAGCAGCTTATTTTCGCCGGGACAAACTGAAGCTTTCTTT
abundance: -; d_gene: TRBD2; v_gene: TRBV10-2; j_gene: TRBJ2-1; CDR3aa: CASRTGGTSGGNEQFF; CDR3nt: TGCGCCAGCAGGACAGGGGGGACTAGCGGGGGCAATGAGCAGTTCTTC
abundance: few; d_gene: TRBD1; v_gene: TRBV29-1; j_gene: TRBJ2-7; CDR3aa: CSVFGQGGEQYF; CDR3nt: TGCAGCGTTTTCGGACAGGGAGGCGAGCAGTACTTC
abundance: few; d_gene: -; v_gene: TRBV20-1; j_gene: TRBJ1-1; CDR3aa: CSASIGGAVTEAFF; CDR3nt: TGCAGTGCTAGTATCGGGGGCGCGGTCACTGAAGCTTTCTTT
abundance: many; d_gene: -; v_gene: TRBV29-1; j_gene: TRBJ2-3; CDR3aa: CSAPTEGATDTQYF; CDR3nt: TGCAGCGCCCCTACGGAGGGGGCCACAGATACGCAGTATTTT
abundance: -; d_gene: -; v_gene: TRBV18; j_gene: TRBJ2-7; CDR3aa: CASSPIGGYEQYF; CDR3nt: TGTGCCAGCTCACCAATAGGGGGTTACGAGCAGTACTTC
abundance: many; d_gene: -; v_gene: TRBV12-3/TRBV12-4; j_gene: TRBJ1-1; CDR3aa: CASSLRNTEAFF; CDR3nt: TGTGCCAGCAGTTTGCGGAACACTGAAGCTTTCTTT
abundance: -; d_gene: TRBD1; v_gene: TRBV2; j_gene: TRBJ2-7; CDR3aa: CASTPDRTGTSYEQYF; CDR3nt: TGTGCCAGCACGCCGGATCGGACAGGAACCAGCTACGAGCAGTACTTC
abundance: -; d_gene: -; v_gene: TRBV4-2; j_gene: TRBJ1-2; CDR3aa: CASSQAEGVNYGYTF; CDR3nt: TGTGCCAGCAGCCAGGCGGAGGGGGTTAACTATGGCTACACCTTC
abundance: few; d_gene: -; v_gene: TRBV14; j_gene: TRBJ2-3; CDR3aa: CASSLGSHSLYTQYF; CDR3nt: TGTGCCAGCAGCTTAGGCTCCCACTCACTTTATACGCAGTATTTT
abundance: -; d_gene: TRBD1; v_gene: TRBV5-1; j_gene: TRBJ1-1; CDR3aa: CASSFQGATEAFF; CDR3nt: TGCGCCAGCAGCTTCCAGGGGGCAACTGAAGCTTTCTTT
abundance: -; d_gene: -; v_gene: TRBV4-3; j_gene: TRBJ2-5; CDR3aa: CASSQGTGASAETQYF; CDR3nt: TGCGCCAGCAGCCAAGGGACGGGAGCGAGTGCGGAGACCCAGTACTTC
abundance: -; d_gene: TRBD2; v_gene: TRBV20-1; j_gene: TRBJ2-1; CDR3aa: CSALLVLAGDTRGNEQFF; CDR3nt: TGCAGTGCACTCCTCGTGTTAGCGGGGGACACGCGCGGCAATGAGCAGTTCTTC
abundance: -; d_gene: TRBD2; v_gene: TRBV6-2/TRBV6-3; j_gene: TRBJ2-3; CDR3aa: CASLIREGTDTQYF; CDR3nt: TGTGCCAGTCTTATTCGGGAGGGCACAGATACGCAGTATTTT
abundance: -; d_gene: TRBD2; v_gene: TRBV7-2; j_gene: TRBJ2-1; CDR3aa: CASSPRRPGGDYNEQFF; CDR3nt: TGTGCCAGCAGCCCACGGCGTCCCGGGGGGGATTACAATGAGCAGTTCTTC
abundance: few; d_gene: TRBD2; v_gene: TRBV9; j_gene: TRBJ2-5; CDR3aa: CASSASGTSDETQYF; CDR3nt: TGTGCCAGCAGCGCATCTGGGACTAGTGACGAGACCCAGTACTTC
abundance: few; d_gene: -; v_gene: TRBV7-9; j_gene: TRBJ1-1; CDR3aa: CASVGQSTEAFF; CDR3nt: TGTGCCAGCGTCGGACAGAGCACTGAAGCTTTCTTT
abundance: -; d_gene: -; v_gene: TRBV5-1; j_gene: TRBJ2-7; CDR3aa: CASSAEYEQYF; CDR3nt: TGCGCCAGCAGCGCCGAATACGAGCAGTACTTC
abundance: -; d_gene: -; v_gene: TRBV9; j_gene: TRBJ2-7; CDR3aa: CASSQTPTRAYEQYF; CDR3nt: TGTGCCAGCAGCCAAACCCCCACGCGGGCCTACGAGCAGTACTTC
abundance: -; d_gene: TRBD1; v_gene: TRBV27; j_gene: TRBJ2-7; CDR3aa: CASSQPDRGMNEQYF; CDR3nt: TGTGCCAGCAGTCAGCCAGACAGGGGCATGAACGAGCAGTACTTC
abundance: -; d_gene: -; v_gene: TRBV7-9; j_gene: TRBJ2-3; CDR3aa: CASSTPIDTQYF; CDR3nt: TGTGCCAGCAGCACCCCTATAGATACGCAGTATTTT
abundance: many; d_gene: TRBD1; v_gene: TRBV12-3/TRBV12-4; j_gene: TRBJ2-3; CDR3aa: CASSGADRGWNTQYF; CDR3nt: TGTGCCAGCAGTGGGGCCGACAGGGGTTGGAATACGCAGTATTTT
abundance: many; d_gene: TRBD1; v_gene: TRBV7-8; j_gene: TRBJ1-1; CDR3aa: CASSQQGGTEAFF; CDR3nt: TGTGCCAGCAGCCAACAGGGGGGAACTGAAGCTTTCTTT
abundance: -; d_gene: -; v_gene: TRBV24-1; j_gene: TRBJ2-7; CDR3aa: CATSDFLRQEQAYEQYF; CDR3nt: TGTGCCACCAGTGATTTCCTACGACAGGAACAAGCCTACGAGCAGTACTTC
abundance: many; d_gene: -; v_gene: TRBV4-3; j_gene: TRBJ1-6; CDR3aa: CASSQDRQGGSPLHF; CDR3nt: TGCGCCAGCAGCCAAGATCGGCAGGGTGGTTCACCCCTCCACTTT
abundance: -; d_gene: -; v_gene: TRBV2; j_gene: TRBJ1-5; CDR3aa: CASNRDIDQPQHF; CDR3nt: TGTGCCTCAAACCGGGACATAGATCAGCCCCAGCATTTT
abundance: many; d_gene: TRBD2; v_gene: TRBV5-1; j_gene: TRBJ2-7; CDR3aa: CASSYSSGGYEQYF; CDR3nt: TGCGCCAGCAGCTACTCCAGCGGGGGCTACGAGCAGTACTTC
abundance: -; d_gene: -; v_gene: TRBV12-3/TRBV12-4; j_gene: TRBJ1-2; CDR3aa: CASRINRVRKGYTF; CDR3nt: TGTGCCAGCAGGATAAACAGGGTACGGAAGGGCTACACCTTC
abundance: -; d_gene: TRBD2; v_gene: TRBV25-1; j_gene: TRBJ2-7; CDR3aa: CASSMGGLARSYEQYF; CDR3nt: TGTGCCAGCAGTATGGGCGGACTAGCGAGATCCTACGAGCAGTACTTC
abundance: few; d_gene: TRBD1; v_gene: TRBV6-1; j_gene: TRBJ1-6; CDR3aa: CASRQGNNSPLHF; CDR3nt: TGTGCCAGCAGACAGGGGAATAATTCACCCCTCCACTTT
abundance: few; d_gene: -; v_gene: TRBV29-1; j_gene: TRBJ2-3; CDR3aa: CSVGGDTDTQYF; CDR3nt: TGCAGCGTTGGTGGAGACACAGATACGCAGTATTTT
abundance: many; d_gene: -; v_gene: TRBV6-1; j_gene: TRBJ2-7; CDR3aa: CASSGRLGYEQYF; CDR3nt: TGTGCCAGCAGCGGCCGCCTCGGGTACGAGCAGTACTTC
abundance: -; d_gene: -; v_gene: TRBV6-1; j_gene: TRBJ1-2; CDR3aa: CASRRGPLGYYGYTF; CDR3nt: TGTGCCAGCCGCAGAGGGCCTCTGGGTTACTATGGCTACACCTTC
abundance: few; d_gene: TRBD1; v_gene: TRBV20-1; j_gene: TRBJ2-5; CDR3aa: CSAGTGKTQYF; CDR3nt: TGCAGTGCTGGGACAGGGAAGACCCAGTACTTC
abundance: -; d_gene: -; v_gene: TRBV27; j_gene: TRBJ1-2; CDR3aa: CASRQTASYGYTF; CDR3nt: TGTGCCAGCAGACAGACAGCGTCCTATGGCTACACCTTC
abundance: -; d_gene: -; v_gene: TRBV21-1; j_gene: TRBJ2-5; CDR3aa: CASSNHTGPTETQYF; CDR3nt: TGTGCCAGCAGCAACCATACAGGCCCGACAGAGACCCAGTACTTC
abundance: -; d_gene: TRBD2; v_gene: TRBV20-1; j_gene: TRBJ2-3; CDR3aa: CSADPVGLAGGVTDTQYF; CDR3nt: TGCAGTGCCGATCCAGTCGGACTAGCGGGAGGTGTCACAGATACGCAGTATTTT
abundance: few; d_gene: -; v_gene: TRBV24-1; j_gene: TRBJ2-2; CDR3aa: CATTARGAGTGELFF; CDR3nt: TGTGCCACCACAGCCCGGGGGGCGGGCACCGGGGAGCTGTTTTTT
abundance: few; d_gene: -; v_gene: TRBV10-3; j_gene: TRBJ1-3; CDR3aa: CALASLGGNTIYF; CDR3nt: TGTGCCCTCGCAAGCCTGGGGGGAAACACCATATATTTT
abundance: few; d_gene: -; v_gene: TRBV28; j_gene: TRBJ2-7; CDR3aa: CASRETTYEQYF; CDR3nt: TGTGCCAGCAGGGAAACTACATACGAGCAGTACTTC
abundance: many; d_gene: TRBD1; v_gene: TRBV24-1; j_gene: TRBJ2-2; CDR3aa: CATSEPGTAGELFF; CDR3nt: TGTGCCACCAGTGAACCCGGGACAGCCGGGGAGCTGTTTTTT
abundance: -; d_gene: -; v_gene: TRBV6-1; j_gene: TRBJ1-5; CDR3aa: CASSPLRVPINQPQHF; CDR3nt: TGTGCCAGCAGTCCCCTCCGGGTGCCAATTAATCAGCCCCAGCATTTT
abundance: few; d_gene: -; v_gene: TRBV20-1; j_gene: TRBJ2-1; CDR3aa: CSARPVRVGEQFF; CDR3nt: TGCAGTGCTAGACCTGTTCGGGTCGGTGAGCAGTTCTTC
abundance: -; d_gene: -; v_gene: TRBV4-3; j_gene: TRBJ2-1; CDR3aa: CASTHRRFPPSNEQFF; CDR3nt: TGCGCCAGCACCCACCGGAGATTCCCGCCTTCCAATGAGCAGTTCTTC